The 13 T cell receptor beta chains listed next were all sequenced from one sample in a study of T cells in Graves' hyperthyroidism and ophthalmopathy (dated by TCRdb to between 2018 and 2021). The library was obtained by multiplex PCR. The instrument was an Illumina HiSeq 2000. The TCR beta CDR3 regions were amplified from RNA transcripts. A first-round RT-PCR of the TCR CDR3 used the HTBI primer set with the Qiagen OneStep RT-PCR kit. Starting from the raw public reads, TCRdb applied fastp trimming at Q25, assembled clones with MiXCR and retained in-frame beta chains. All rows with the same CDR3 protein become a single entry with the most common DNA and genes. The sample table shows 550,000 to 850,000 distinct CDR3 sequences, and approximately 19% are seen once. In total, the top ten clones hold over 15% of the sample. Sequenced: blood. These receptors were obtained from a woman aged 45-65 years with Graves' hyperthyroidism that later progressed to Graves' ophthalmopathy.

This clonotype came up a few times. The CDR3 loop reads CASSPVTGLMNNSPLHF. The CDR3 nucleotides read TGTGCCAGCTCACCGGTGACAGGGCTAATGAATAATTCACCCCTCCACTTT. The chain has TRBV18 and TRBJ1-6; 7 bases line up with TRBD1. V lost 3 bases to trimming and J lost 5 bases; unmatched junction nucleotides: 10. The CDR3 covers 17 residues. Germline assignment: CDR1 KGHSH and CDR2 LQKENI.

This clonotype was seen ten or more times. The chain couples TRBV27 to TRBJ2-1; 8 bases agree with TRBD1. The CDR3 consists of 15 residues. After removal of 5 bases from V and 10 bases from J, the junction contained 13 bases not matched to a gene. Germline assignment: CDR1 MNHEY and CDR2 SMNVEV (reference sequence). In nucleotides, the CDR3 is TGTGCCAGCAGTCCGACAGGGGCCCTTTTGGGAGAGCAGTTCTTC. This translates into CASSPTGALLGEQFF.

This clonotype has ten or more counts. The J gene is TRBJ1-1, the V gene TRBV30, with D unresolved. Germline V gives CDR1 GTSNPN, CDR2 SVGIG (reference sequence). The CDR3 extends over 14 amino acids. V was clipped by 4 bases and J by 2 bases, with 14 bases between them. CDR3 loop: CAWKPPGFNTEAFF. The CDR3 DNA reads as TGTGCCTGGAAGCCCCCGGGGTTTAACACTGAAGCTTTCTTT.

This clonotype was seen at least ten times. The chain couples TRBV9 to TRBJ2-5; TRBD1 aligns across 8 bases. The CDR3 has 11 residues. V shed 7 bases and J 4 bases; nucleotides not matched to a gene: 0. CDR1 is SGDLS, CDR2 YYNGEE, per germline. CDR3 DNA: TGTGCCAGCGGACAGGGAGAGACCCAGTACTTC. This sequence encodes CASGQGETQYF.

In this sample, this clonotype turned up a few times. The gene calls are TRBV7-6 and TRBJ2-1, with D perhaps matching TRBD1 or TRBD2 (6 bases each). The CDR3 has 18 residues. The V gene lost 0 bases and the J gene lost 10 bases, with 25 bases spanning the gap. Germline V gives CDR1 SGHVS, CDR2 FNYEAQ. CDR3 nucleotides: TGTGCCAGCAGCTTAGCAGGGGGGATGACTAGACCTGGATCGGAGCAGTTCTTC. Translation gives CASSLAGGMTRPGSEQFF.

In its sample, this clonotype was seen a few times. The CDR3, as DNA: TGTGCCAGCAGCCAAGATCCTCAGGGGGCGTTCGGCTACACCTTC. Its translation is CASSQDPQGAFGYTF. The V and J genes are TRBV3-1 and TRBJ1-2; 8 nucleotides align to TRBD1. From germline, CDR1 is LGHDT and CDR2 YNNKEL (reference sequence). The CDR3 runs 15 residues. V dropped 0 bases and J dropped 8; count of bases not matched to a gene: 8.

The chain links TRBV20-1 to TRBJ1-2, with D perhaps matching TRBD1 (5 bases). Germline V gene sequence: CDR1 DFQATT, CDR2 SNEGSKA (reference sequence). This CDR3 comprises 14 residues. V dropped 3 bases and J dropped 4 bases, with 15 bases sitting between them. CDR3 in DNA: TGCAGTGCTAGCCCGGGACGGGGGACCTATGGCTACACCTTC. It translates to CSASPGRGTYGYTF.

This sequence joins TRBV5-1 and TRBJ2-1; 8 bases map to TRBD1. V dropped 4 bases and J dropped 3; count of bases not matched to a gene: 6. The V gene's germline CDR1 is SGHRS and CDR2 YFSETQ. CDR3 length: 15 amino acids. The CDR3 region is CASSGQGALYNEQFF. The CDR3 DNA is TGCGCCAGCAGCGGCCAGGGGGCACTCTACAATGAGCAGTTCTTC.

This clonotype showed up just a few times. The rearrangement uses TRBV18 and TRBJ2-7; 10 positions agree with TRBD1. The V and J ends lost 8 bases and 5 bases, in that order; junction bases with no gene match: 9. Germline CDR1 reads KGHSH; CDR2 reads LQKENI. This CDR3 contains 14 residues. The CDR3 region is CASAPGQGSDEQYF. As DNA, the CDR3 is TGTGCCAGCGCCCCGGGACAGGGGTCTGACGAGCAGTACTTC.

The rearrangement joins TRBV6-1 to TRBJ2-5; 10 bases are shared with TRBD2. This CDR3 region has 15 residues. J lost 5 bases, V lost 2 bases, and 5 bases had no gene match. Germline CDR1 and CDR2: MNHNS and SASEGT. The CDR3 nucleotides read TGTGCCAGCAGTGAACTAGCGGGGGAGGGGGAGACCCAGTACTTC. Protein sequence: CASSELAGEGETQYF.

The chain recombines TRBV18 with TRBJ2-7; 8 positions agree with TRBD1. Germline V gene data show CDR1 as KGHSH and CDR2 as LQKENI. V shed 0 bases, J shed 2 bases, and the junction held 3 bases outside the gene matches. The CDR3 consists of 15 residues. CDR3 coding DNA: TGTGCCAGCTCACCACCGACAGGGGAGGCCTACGAGCAGTACTTC. It is translated as CASSPPTGEAYEQYF.

This clonotype was counted between two and nine times. The V gene is TRBV10-3, the J gene TRBJ2-7, with TRBD1 identical over 7 bases. Germline lookup yields CDR1 ENHRY and CDR2 SYGVKD. V shed 10 bases, J shed 3 bases, and the junction held 6 bases outside the gene matches. The CDR3 totals 12 residues. CDR3 in DNA: TGTGCCACTAGGGACAGCGGCTACGAGCAGTACTTC. It codes for CATRDSGYEQYF.

The chain couples TRBV9 to TRBJ2-3; D gene uncertain. V was pared by 2 bases and J by 3 bases, with 16 bases between. This CDR3 spans 16 amino acids. The germline V gene has CDR1 SGDLS and CDR2 YYNGEE. CDR3 sequence (DNA): TGTGCCAGCAGCGTTGGTGCGCCCCCCCTGACAGATACGCAGTATTTT. Amino acids: CASSVGAPPLTDTQYF. Supplemented by reference TRBV9 and TRBJ2-3, the full variable domain reads DSGVTQTPKHLITATGQRVTLRCSPRSGDLSVYWYQQSLDQGLQFLIQYYNGEERAKGNILERFSAQQFPDLHSELNLSSLELGDSALYFCASSVGAPPLTDTQYFGPGTRLTVL.